The 13 T cell receptor beta chains below were found in one sample sequenced in a study of blood T cell repertoires in COVID-19. Libraries were prepared by immunoSEQ multiplex PCR; TCRdb keeps only in-frame clonotypes and omits some of them. In the table there are 220,000 or so clones, about 88% of which are singletons. Specimen: peripheral blood. The source is a man aged 45-65 years who had recovered from COVID-19.

This chain uses TRBV9 with TRBJ2-5, with 9 bases matching TRBD1. The V gene's germline CDR1 is SGDLS and CDR2 YYNGEE. This CDR3 is built from 17 residues. J lost 1 base, V lost 0 bases, and 7 bases had no gene match. CDR3 sequence reads: CASSVGGTGISQETQYF. The CDR3, as DNA: TGTGCCAGCAGCGTAGGCGGGACAGGGATATCCCAAGAGACCCAGTACTTC.

The V gene is TRBV27, the J gene TRBJ2-3; tentatively, D is TRBD1 (5 bases). This CDR3 region has 12 residues. V was pared by 5 bases and J by 9 bases, with 12 bases between. The germline V gene encodes CDR1 MNHEY and CDR2 SMNVEV (reference sequence). The CDR3: CASSPGSSTQYF. The DNA for the CDR3 is TGTGCCAGCAGTCCAGGGTCGAGCACGCAGTATTTT.

This clone was found once. The CDR3 DNA reads TGTGCCAGCAGCTTGACAGGGATTAACTATGGCTACACCTTC. Translation: CASSLTGINYGYTF. The chain links TRBV5-8 to TRBJ1-2, with a weak D call TRBD1 (6 bases). V lost 1 base and J 1 base, leaving 8 bases between the germline ends. The CDR3 consists of 14 residues. Germline CDR1 and CDR2: SGHTS and YDEGEE.

V and J are TRBV13 and TRBJ2-7; 12 bases line up with TRBD2. Per the germline V gene, CDR1 is PRHDT and CDR2 is FYEKMQ (reference sequence). J lost 7 bases, V lost 5 bases, and 9 bases had no gene match. This CDR3 contains 15 residues. The CDR3 sequence: CASSLTSGGTREQYF. The CDR3 DNA follows: TGTGCCAGCAGCCTCACTAGCGGGGGGACTAGGGAGCAGTACTTC.

The CDR3 reads CASSASNYGYTF. The CDR3 coding sequence is TGTGCCAGCAGTGCCAGTAACTATGGCTACACCTTC. This sequence joins TRBV25-1 and TRBJ1-2; D remains unclear. V was trimmed by 4 bases and J by 1 base, leaving 4 bases between them. The germline CDR1 and CDR2 sequences are MGHDK and SYGVNS. The CDR3 has 12 residues.

This rearrangement joins TRBV7-9 to TRBJ1-1, with a tentative D call TRBD1 (6 bases). The V gene's germline CDR1 is SEHNR and CDR2 FQNEAQ (reference sequence). Trimming took off 6 bases at V and 3 bases at J, with 17 bases between the two ends. This CDR3 has 15 residues. The CDR3 DNA is TGTGCCAGCAGAAGAAAGGACAGCGGAGACACTGAAGCTTTCTTT. Encoded protein: CASRRKDSGDTEAFF.

The chain joins TRBV4-1 to TRBJ2-1; 8 bases match TRBD2. Unmatched junction bases numbered 10, after V lost 1 base and J lost 8 bases. Germline V gives CDR1 MGHRA, CDR2 YSYEKL. The CDR3 sequence is 16 residues long. Here the CDR3 DNA reads TGCGCCAGCAGCCAAGCCCTCAGCGGGAGTAGTCATGAGCAGTTCTTC. Its protein is CASSQALSGSSHEQFF.

This clone was counted many times. J is TRBJ1-3 and V is TRBV7-9; possibly TRBD1 for D (6 bases). The CDR3 has 15 amino acids. The germline gives CDR1 SEHNR, CDR2 FQNEAQ (reference sequence). The V and J ends lost 3 bases and 3 bases respectively, with 12 bases between them. For the CDR3, the DNA is TGTGCCAGCAGCTTTCAGGGGTTTTTTGGAAACACCATATATTTT. Its translation: CASSFQGFFGNTIYF.

The chain employs TRBV7-2 and TRBJ2-3, with 10 bases that match TRBD2. With V trimmed by 4 bases and J by 2 bases, 15 bases remained unmatched. CDR1 and CDR2 from the germline V gene are SGHTA and FQGNSA. This CDR3 has 19 amino acids. CDR3: CASSSRLHLTSGSTDTQYF. CDR3 bases: TGTGCCAGCAGCTCCCGCCTCCACTTGACTAGCGGGTCCACAGATACGCAGTATTTT.

J is TRBJ1-1 and V is TRBV2; possibly TRBD1 for D (5 bases). Per germline, CDR1 SNHLY and CDR2 FYNNEI. The CDR3 sequence is 13 residues long. Trimming stripped 3 bases from V and 4 bases from J, with 9 bases between. CDR3 sequence reads: CASSEAGRTEAFF. The CDR3 nucleotides read TGTGCCAGCAGTGAGGCGGGGCGCACTGAAGCTTTCTTT.

The chain uses TRBV7-9 and TRBJ2-1, with 11 bases matching TRBD1. The CDR3 totals 15 residues. Trimming at V came to 5 bases and at J to 4 bases, leaving 4 bases not matched to a gene. Germline CDR1 and CDR2: SEHNR and FQNEAQ (reference sequence). In DNA, the CDR3 is TGTGCCAGCAGCCTGGACAGGGGGCGTTACAATGAGCAGTTCTTC. It is translated as CASSLDRGRYNEQFF.

The rearrangement joins TRBV4-1 to TRBJ2-7; D is possibly TRBD2 (5 bases). The CDR3 contains 13 residues. V dropped 1 base and J dropped 2 bases, with 6 bases sitting between them. Per the germline V gene, CDR1 is MGHRA and CDR2 is YSYEKL. This chain's CDR3 is CASSQGGTYEQYF. CDR3 nucleotides: TGCGCCAGCAGCCAAGGAGGGACCTACGAGCAGTACTTC.

This clone has just one count. The chain has TRBV11-2 and TRBJ1-4; 9 bases match TRBD1. The V and J ends lost 5 bases and 2 bases, in that order; junction bases with no gene match: 6. The CDR3 runs 16 residues. Germline-derived CDR1 and CDR2 are SGHAT and FQNNGV. CDR3 in DNA: TGTGCCAGCAGCCGAGGACAGGGGACGACTAATGAAAAACTGTTTTTT. Its protein product is CASSRGQGTTNEKLFF.